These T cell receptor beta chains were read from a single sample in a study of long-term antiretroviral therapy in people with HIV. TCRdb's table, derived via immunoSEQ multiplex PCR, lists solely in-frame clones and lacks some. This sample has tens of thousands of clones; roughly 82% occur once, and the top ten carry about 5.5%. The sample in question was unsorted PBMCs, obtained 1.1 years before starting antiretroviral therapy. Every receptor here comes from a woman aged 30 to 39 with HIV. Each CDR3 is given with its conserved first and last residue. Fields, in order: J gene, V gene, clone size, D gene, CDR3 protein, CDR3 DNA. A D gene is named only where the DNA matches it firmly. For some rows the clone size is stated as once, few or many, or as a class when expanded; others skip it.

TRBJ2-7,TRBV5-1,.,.,CASSPIWAGKDEQYF,TGCGCCAGCAGCCCGATATGGGCAGGGAAGGACGAGCAGTACTTC
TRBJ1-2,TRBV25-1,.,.,CASSDRWDYGYTF,TGTGCCAGCAGTGACCGATGGGACTATGGCTACACCTTC
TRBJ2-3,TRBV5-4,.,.,CASSLAGDTQYF,TGTGCCAGCAGCTTGGCGGGAGATACGCAGTATTTT
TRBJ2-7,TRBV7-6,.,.,CASSPMGSSYEQYF,TGTGCCAGCAGCCCAATGGGCAGTTCCTACGAGCAGTACTTC
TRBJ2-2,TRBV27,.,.,CASSLFRNTGELFF,TGTGCCAGCAGTTTATTCAGGAACACCGGGGAGCTGTTTTTT
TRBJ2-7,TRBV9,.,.,CASSGLASYEQYF,TGTGCCAGCAGCGGCCTAGCGTCCTACGAGCAGTACTTC
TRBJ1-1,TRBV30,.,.,CAWSNSRDVGTEAFF,TGTGCCTGGAGTAATTCCCGGGACGTGGGGACTGAAGCTTTCTTT
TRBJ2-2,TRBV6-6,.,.,CASSSTTGISTGELFF,TGTGCCAGCAGTTCCACCACAGGGATATCCACCGGGGAGCTGTTTTTT
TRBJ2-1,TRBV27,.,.,CASRTGALEQFF,TGTGCCAGCAGAACCGGGGCCTTGGAGCAGTTCTTC
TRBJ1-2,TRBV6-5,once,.,CASSRAFGLGYTF,TGTGCCAGCAGTCGGGCCTTTGGGCTAGGCTACACCTTC
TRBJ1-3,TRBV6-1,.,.,CASSDVGTSGNTIYF,TGTGCCAGCAGTGACGTGGGAACCTCTGGAAACACCATATATTTT
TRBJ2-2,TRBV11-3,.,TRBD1,CASSPTLQGPGTGELFF,TGTGCCAGCAGCCCGACCCTACAGGGGCCGGGGACCGGGGAGCTGTTTTTT
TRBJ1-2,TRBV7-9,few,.,CASQRGEANYGYTF,TGTGCCAGCCAGCGGGGGGAAGCTAACTATGGCTACACCTTC
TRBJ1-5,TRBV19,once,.,CASSAWGDSSNQPQHF,TGTGCCAGTAGTGCGTGGGGAGACAGTAGCAATCAGCCCCAGCATTTT
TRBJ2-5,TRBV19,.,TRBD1,CASSKQPGQGFRETQYF,TGTGCCAGTAGTAAACAACCGGGACAGGGTTTTCGGGAGACCCAGTACTTC
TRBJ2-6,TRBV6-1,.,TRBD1,CAGGQGYSGANVLTF,TGTGCCGGGGGACAGGGATACTCTGGGGCCAACGTCCTGACTTTC
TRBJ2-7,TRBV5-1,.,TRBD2,CASSLRTSGGYSYEQYF,TGCGCCAGCAGCCTTCGGACTAGCGGGGGGTACTCCTACGAGCAGTACTTC
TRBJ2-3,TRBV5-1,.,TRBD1,CASSGQGFVTDTQYF,TGCGCCAGCAGCGGACAGGGGTTCGTCACAGATACGCAGTATTTT
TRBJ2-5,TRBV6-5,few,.,CASSYSSHQETQYF,TGTGCCAGCAGTTACTCGAGCCACCAAGAGACCCAGTACTTC
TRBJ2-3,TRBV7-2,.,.,CASNAVSPTDTQYF,TGTGCCAGCAACGCGGTATCTCCAACAGATACGCAGTATTTT
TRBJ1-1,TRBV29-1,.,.,CSVAGASTEAFF,TGCAGCGTTGCAGGGGCCAGCACTGAAGCTTTCTTT
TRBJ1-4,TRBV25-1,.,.,CASRGYGEKLFF,TGTGCCAGCAGGGGGTATGGTGAAAAACTGTTTTTT
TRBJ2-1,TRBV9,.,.,CASTPNVVTYNEQFF,TGTGCCAGCACCCCTAACGTAGTTACCTACAATGAGCAGTTCTTC
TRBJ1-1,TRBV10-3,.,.,CAISATGQPNTEAFF,TGTGCCATCAGTGCGACCGGACAGCCGAACACTGAAGCTTTCTTT
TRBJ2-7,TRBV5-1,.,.,CASRRSSSSYEQYF,TGCGCCAGCCGACGAAGTTCCAGCTCCTACGAGCAGTACTTC
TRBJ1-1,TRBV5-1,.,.,CASSLPGVRTEAFF,TGCGCCAGCAGCTTGCCCGGGGTTAGAACTGAAGCTTTCTTT
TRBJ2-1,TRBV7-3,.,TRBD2,CASSYGAGGTYNEQFF,TGTGCCAGCAGCTACGGAGCGGGGGGAACCTACAATGAGCAGTTCTTC
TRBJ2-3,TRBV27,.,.,CASSFSGGSLDTQYF,TGTGCCAGCAGTTTTAGCGGAGGGTCCTTAGATACGCAGTATTTT
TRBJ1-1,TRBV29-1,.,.,CSVDSGRRNTEAFF,TGCAGCGTTGATAGTGGCAGAAGGAACACTGAAGCTTTCTTT
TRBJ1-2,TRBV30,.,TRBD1,CAWSVRGTGYGYTF,TGTGCCTGGAGTGTACGAGGGACAGGCTATGGCTACACCTTC
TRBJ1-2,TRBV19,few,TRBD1,CASSPGTGANYGYTF,TGTGCCAGTAGTCCCGGGACAGGAGCTAACTATGGCTACACCTTC
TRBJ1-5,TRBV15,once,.,CATSSIWTASNQPQHF,TGTGCCACCAGCAGTATCTGGACAGCTAGCAATCAGCCCCAGCATTTT
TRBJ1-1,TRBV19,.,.,CASSRGRGMNTEAFF,TGTGCCAGTAGTCGAGGCAGGGGAATGAACACTGAAGCTTTCTTT
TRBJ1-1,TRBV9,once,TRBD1,CASSGRAGPGGANTEAFF,TGTGCCAGCAGCGGCAGAGCCGGGCCAGGGGGCGCGAACACTGAAGCTTTCTTT
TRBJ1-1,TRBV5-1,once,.,CASSGPGTTEAFF,TGCGCCAGCAGCGGGCCCGGAACAACTGAAGCTTTCTTT
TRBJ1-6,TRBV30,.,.,CAWSAGSRESSPLHF,TGTGCCTGGAGTGCTGGGAGCAGGGAAAGTTCACCCCTCCACTTT
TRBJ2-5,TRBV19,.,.,CASSISTLSGETQYF,TGTGCCAGTAGTATATCCACCCTTTCGGGAGAGACCCAGTACTTC
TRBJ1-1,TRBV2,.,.,CASSVGGRAEAFF,TGTGCCAGCAGTGTCGGGGGGAGGGCTGAAGCTTTCTTT
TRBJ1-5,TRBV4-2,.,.,CASSQDLWTTQPQHF,TGTGCCAGCAGCCAAGATCTCTGGACAACTCAGCCCCAGCATTTT
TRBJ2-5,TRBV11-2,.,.,CASSFSGGGYGSETQYF,TGTGCCAGCAGCTTTAGTGGTGGGGGTTATGGGTCAGAGACCCAGTACTTC
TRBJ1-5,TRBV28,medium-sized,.,CASSRQILGQPQHF,TGTGCCAGCAGTCGACAGATCCTCGGCCAGCCCCAGCATTTT
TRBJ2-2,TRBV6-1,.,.,CATHKAMNTGELFF,TGTGCCACACACAAGGCTATGAACACCGGGGAGCTGTTTTTT
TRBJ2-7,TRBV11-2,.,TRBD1,CASRRDRQSYEQYF,TGTGCCAGCAGACGGGACAGACAGTCCTACGAGCAGTACTTC
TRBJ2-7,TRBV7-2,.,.,CASSHLRQADLYEQYF,TGTGCCAGCAGCCACCTTCGACAGGCCGACCTCTACGAGCAGTACTTC
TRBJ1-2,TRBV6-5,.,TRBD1,CASSTGQGFGYTF,TGTGCCAGCAGCACGGGACAGGGGTTTGGCTACACCTTC
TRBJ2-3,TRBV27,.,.,CASSRGTDTQYF,TGTGCCAGCAGTCGCGGAACAGATACGCAGTATTTT